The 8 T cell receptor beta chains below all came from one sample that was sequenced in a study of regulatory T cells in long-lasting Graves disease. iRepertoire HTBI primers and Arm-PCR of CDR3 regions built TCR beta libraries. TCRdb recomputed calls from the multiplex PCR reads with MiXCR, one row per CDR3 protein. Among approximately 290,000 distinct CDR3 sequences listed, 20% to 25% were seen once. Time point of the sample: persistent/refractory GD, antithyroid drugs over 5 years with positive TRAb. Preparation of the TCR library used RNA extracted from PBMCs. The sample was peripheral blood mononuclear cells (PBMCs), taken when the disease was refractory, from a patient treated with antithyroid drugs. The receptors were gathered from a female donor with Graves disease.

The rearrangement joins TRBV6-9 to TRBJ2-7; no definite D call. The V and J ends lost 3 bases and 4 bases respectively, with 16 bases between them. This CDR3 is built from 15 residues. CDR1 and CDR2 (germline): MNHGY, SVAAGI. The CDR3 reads CASSYRPGNEYEQYF. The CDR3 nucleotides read TGTGCCAGCAGTTACCGCCCGGGTAACGAGTACGAGCAGTACTTC.

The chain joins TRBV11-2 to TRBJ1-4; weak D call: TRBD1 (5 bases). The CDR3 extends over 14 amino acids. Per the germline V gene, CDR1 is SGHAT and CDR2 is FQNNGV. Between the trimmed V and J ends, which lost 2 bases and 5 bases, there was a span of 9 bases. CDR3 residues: CASSLNRPNEKLFF. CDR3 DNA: TGTGCCAGCAGCTTAAACAGGCCGAATGAAAAACTGTTTTTT.

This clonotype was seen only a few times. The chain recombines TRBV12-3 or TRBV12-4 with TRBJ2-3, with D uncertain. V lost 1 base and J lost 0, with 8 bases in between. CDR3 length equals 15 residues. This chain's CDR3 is CASSLVDSSTDTQYF. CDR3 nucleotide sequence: TGTGCCAGCAGTTTAGTGGATTCTAGCACAGATACGCAGTATTTT.

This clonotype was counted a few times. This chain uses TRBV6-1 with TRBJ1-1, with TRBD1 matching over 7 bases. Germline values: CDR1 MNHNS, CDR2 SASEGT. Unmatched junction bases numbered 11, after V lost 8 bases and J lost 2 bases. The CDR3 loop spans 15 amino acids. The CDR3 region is CASSEWGQSNTEAFF. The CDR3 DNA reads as TGTGCCAGCTCAGAGTGGGGACAGTCTAACACTGAAGCTTTCTTT.

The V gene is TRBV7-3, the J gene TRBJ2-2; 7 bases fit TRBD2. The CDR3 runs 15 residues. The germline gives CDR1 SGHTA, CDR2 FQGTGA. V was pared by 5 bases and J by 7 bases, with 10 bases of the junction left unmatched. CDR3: CASSPGTKTSGELFF. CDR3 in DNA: TGTGCCAGCAGCCCGGGGACTAAAACGAGCGGGGAGCTGTTTTTT.

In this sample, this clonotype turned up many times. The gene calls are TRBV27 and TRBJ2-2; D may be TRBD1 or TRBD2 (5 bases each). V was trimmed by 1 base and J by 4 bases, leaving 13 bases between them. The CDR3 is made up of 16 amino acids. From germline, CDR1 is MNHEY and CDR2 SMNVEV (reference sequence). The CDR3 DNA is TGTGCCAGCAGTTTATGGGGACGGCCGGGCACCGGGGAGCTGTTTTTT. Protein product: CASSLWGRPGTGELFF.

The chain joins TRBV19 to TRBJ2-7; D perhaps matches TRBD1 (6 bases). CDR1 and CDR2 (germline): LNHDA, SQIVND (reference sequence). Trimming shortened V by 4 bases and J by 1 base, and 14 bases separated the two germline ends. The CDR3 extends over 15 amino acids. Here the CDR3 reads CASSKRTELSYEQYF. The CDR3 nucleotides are TGTGCCAGTAGTAAGCGGACAGAGCTATCCTACGAGCAGTACTTC.

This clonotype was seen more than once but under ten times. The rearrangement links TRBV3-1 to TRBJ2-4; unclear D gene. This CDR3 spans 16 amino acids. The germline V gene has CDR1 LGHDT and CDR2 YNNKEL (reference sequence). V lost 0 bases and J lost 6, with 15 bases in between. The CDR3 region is CASSQDVGGVPNIQYF. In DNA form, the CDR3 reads TGTGCCAGCAGCCAAGATGTGGGTGGGGTTCCAAACATTCAGTACTTC.